This TCR beta chain came from a study of control samples from healthy donors and cancer patients. Generated by immunoSEQ multiplex PCR, the TCRdb table keeps only in-frame clones and is missing some. Among about 150,000 clones listed, 88% were seen once. There are 13 residues in the CDR3. Trimming cost V 6 bases and J 3 bases, with 8 bases left between them. The germline V gene has CDR1 KGHSH and CDR2 LQKENI. The V call is TRBV18, the J call TRBJ2-2; D remains ambiguous. The TCR comes from a man younger than 30 in good health. The sample consisted of blood. For the CDR3, the DNA is TGTGCCAGCTCCATCGGCGACACCGGGGAGCTGTTTTTT. Its translation is CASSIGDTGELFF.